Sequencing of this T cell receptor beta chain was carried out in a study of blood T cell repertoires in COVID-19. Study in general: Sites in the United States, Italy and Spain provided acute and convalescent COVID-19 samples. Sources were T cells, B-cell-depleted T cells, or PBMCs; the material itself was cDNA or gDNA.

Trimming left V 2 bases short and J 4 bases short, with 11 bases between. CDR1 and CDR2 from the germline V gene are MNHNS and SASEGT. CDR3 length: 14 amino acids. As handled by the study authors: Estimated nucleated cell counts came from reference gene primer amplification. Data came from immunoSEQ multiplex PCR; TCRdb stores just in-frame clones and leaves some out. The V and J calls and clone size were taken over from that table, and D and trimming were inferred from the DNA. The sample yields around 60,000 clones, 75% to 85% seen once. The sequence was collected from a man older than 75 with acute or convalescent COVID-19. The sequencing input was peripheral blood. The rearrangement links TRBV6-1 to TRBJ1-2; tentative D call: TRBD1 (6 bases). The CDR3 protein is CASSEQGLLYGYTF. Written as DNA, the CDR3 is TGTGCCAGCAGTGAACAGGGGCTCCTCTATGGCTACACCTTC.